Listed here are 28 T cell receptor beta chains from one sample, sequenced in a study of blood T cell repertoires in COVID-19. The table came from immunoSEQ multiplex PCR; TCRdb's copy has only in-frame clones and leaves some out. The repertoire consists of about 190,000 clones, with roughly four fifths occurring once and the leading ten covering approximately 6.1%. What was sequenced was peripheral blood. These TCRs come from a woman in her forties with acute or convalescent COVID-19.

This clone turned up a few times. The chain has TRBV2 and TRBJ1-2; TRBD1 matches 7 bases. CDR1 and CDR2 (germline): SNHLY, FYNNEI. This CDR3 comprises 16 residues. The V gene end was trimmed by 6 bases and the J gene end by 3 bases; junction bases not matched to a gene: 13. CDR3 amino acids: CASREGARVIDYGYTF. DNA for the CDR3: TGTGCCAGCAGGGAGGGGGCCCGAGTTATCGACTATGGCTACACCTTC.

This chain links TRBV7-6 with TRBJ2-2; the match to TRBD1 covers 9 bases. This CDR3 is built from 14 residues. With V trimmed by 4 bases and J by 7 bases, 4 bases remained unmatched. The germline CDR1 and CDR2 sequences are SGHVS and FNYEAQ. The CDR3 loop reads CASSSGTGIGELFF. In DNA, the CDR3 is TGTGCCAGCAGCTCCGGGACAGGGATCGGGGAGCTGTTTTTT.

The rearrangement joins TRBV18 to TRBJ1-1; tentative D call: TRBD1 (6 bases). Trimming left V 2 bases short and J 0 bases short, with 10 bases between. This CDR3 has 15 amino acids. Germline values: CDR1 KGHSH, CDR2 LQKENI. The DNA for the CDR3 is TGTGCCAGCTCACCATTTGGGGACATGAACACTGAAGCTTTCTTT. Its protein product is CASSPFGDMNTEAFF.

In this sample, this clone turned up a few times. The chain uses TRBV28 and TRBJ1-6, with TRBD1 matching over 7 bases. V lost 0 bases, J lost 3 bases, and 8 bases stayed unmatched. CDR3 length: 18 amino acids. Looked up from germline, CDR1 is MDHEN and CDR2 is SYDVKM. DNA of the CDR3: TGTGCCAGCAGTTTATGGGCCCCGACAGGGTTCTATAATTCACCCCTCCACTTT. Residues: CASSLWAPTGFYNSPLHF.

The chain couples TRBV9 to TRBJ2-1; the match to TRBD2 covers 8 bases. Looked up from germline, CDR1 is SGDLS and CDR2 is YYNGEE. V was clipped by 0 bases and J by 8 bases; unmatched bases: 7. The CDR3 totals 15 residues. The CDR3 DNA is TGTGCCAGCAGCGTAGAAAGCGGGAGTTTGGATGAGCAGTTCTTC. Its protein product is CASSVESGSLDEQFF. Full variable domain (remainder filled in from reference TRBV9 and TRBJ2-1): DSGVTQTPKHLITATGQRVTLRCSPRSGDLSVYWYQQSLDQGLQFLIQYYNGEERAKGNILERFSAQQFPDLHSELNLSSLELGDSALYFCASSVESGSLDEQFFGPGTRLTVL.

The CDR3 protein is CASSGQGSFGYTF. The CDR3 coding sequence is TGTGCCAGCAGCGGACAGGGATCGTTTGGCTACACCTTC. V gene TRBV28 combines with J gene TRBJ1-2; 8 positions match TRBD1. Germline values: CDR1 MDHEN, CDR2 SYDVKM. Trimming took 6 bases from V and 7 from J; bases not matched to a gene: 7. This CDR3 spans 13 amino acids.

The rearrangement joins TRBV6-6 to TRBJ2-3, with 8 bases identical to TRBD2. V gave up 6 bases and J gave up 3 bases; unmatched junction bases: 5. This CDR3 contains 14 residues. CDR1 is MNHNY, CDR2 SVGAGI, per germline (reference sequence). The CDR3 spells CASSRGGTTDTQYF. Here the CDR3 DNA reads TGTGCCAGCAGCCGGGGGGGGACTACAGATACGCAGTATTTT.

This clone was picked up many times. The V and J genes are TRBV19 and TRBJ1-5; 12 positions agree with TRBD1. Trimming removed 3 bases from V and 5 bases from J; junction bases left unmatched: 5. Germline V gene lookup returns CDR1 LNHDA and CDR2 SQIVND (reference sequence). CDR3 length: 16 residues. The CDR3 protein is CASSIGRDRGHQPQHF. As DNA, the CDR3 is TGTGCCAGTAGTATTGGGAGGGACAGGGGGCATCAGCCCCAGCATTTT.

This clone was recorded once. The chain couples TRBV4-1 to TRBJ2-7; no firm D call. This CDR3 contains 15 residues. CDR1 is MGHRA and CDR2 is YSYEKL in the germline V gene. V lost 1 base, J lost 0 bases, and 10 bases lay in between. The CDR3 spells CASSQVPRSSYEQYF. In DNA, the CDR3 is TGCGCCAGCAGCCAAGTCCCGCGGAGCTCCTACGAGCAGTACTTC.

This chain uses TRBV27 with TRBJ1-4, with D possibly TRBD1 on 6 matching bases. The germline V and J ends were trimmed by 3 bases and 5 bases, with 10 bases remaining between them. CDR3 length: 14 amino acids. The V gene's germline CDR1 is MNHEY and CDR2 SMNVEV (reference sequence). The CDR3 DNA follows: TGTGCCAGCAGTTTCCTAGGACAGAATGAAAAACTGTTTTTT. Protein sequence: CASSFLGQNEKLFF.

CDR3 sequence reads: CASSSSGTSGRIDLSYEQYF. In DNA form, the CDR3 reads TGTGCCAGCAGCTCATCGGGGACTAGCGGGAGGATCGATCTCTCCTACGAGCAGTACTTC. The chain recombines TRBV21-1 with TRBJ2-7; TRBD2 was called by the table and not checked on the DNA. TRBV21-1 is annotated as a pseudogene. This CDR3 region has 20 residues.

This chain links TRBV5-1 with TRBJ1-4; 7 bases line up with TRBD1. J was trimmed by 5 bases and V by 1 base; bases with no gene match: 5. The CDR3 extends over 15 amino acids. Germline V gene sequence: CDR1 SGHRS, CDR2 YFSETQ. CDR3 in amino acids: CASSLTGVPNEKLFF. CDR3 nucleotide sequence: TGCGCCAGCAGCTTGACAGGGGTTCCAAATGAAAAACTGTTTTTT.

This clone occurred once. The gene calls are TRBV6-4 and TRBJ2-7; 8 bases agree with TRBD2. CDR1 is MRHNA and CDR2 is SNTAGT in the germline V gene. This CDR3 contains 15 residues. V lost 4 bases, J lost 0 bases, and 5 bases stayed unmatched. The CDR3 bases are TGTGCCAGCAGTGTAAGGCGGGAGGACTCCTACGAGCAGTACTTC. Protein sequence: CASSVRREDSYEQYF.

In its sample, this clone was seen once. The chain recombines TRBV3-1 (or the pseudogene TRBV3-2) with TRBJ2-3; TRBD1 matches 9 bases. Germline V lookup: CDR1 LGHDT, CDR2 YNNKEL (reference sequence). V was pared by 2 bases and J by 0 bases, with 15 bases of the junction left unmatched. The CDR3 is 20 amino acids. For the CDR3, the DNA is TGTGCCAGCAGCCAAATTGTGGGACAGGGTGGTGTCACTAGCACAGATACGCAGTATTTT. Protein: CASSQIVGQGGVTSTDTQYF.

The chain has TRBV2 and TRBJ2-1; the D gene is possibly TRBD2 (6 bases). The CDR3 has 16 residues. With 6 bases removed from V and 4 bases from J, the gap between germline ends came to 19 bases. Germline-derived CDR1 and CDR2 are SNHLY and FYNNEI. DNA for the CDR3: TGTGCCAGCAGATCGTTTGGCGGGACCAAATACAATGAGCAGTTCTTC. As protein: CASRSFGGTKYNEQFF.

V is TRBV24-1 and J is TRBJ2-1; a weak D match, TRBD2 (6 bases). From germline, CDR1 is KGHDR and CDR2 SFDVKD. CDR3 size: 14 residues. Trimming cost V 7 bases and J 2 bases, with 11 bases left between them. The CDR3 spells CATSPSEPYNEQFF. The CDR3 DNA reads as TGTGCCACCAGCCCTAGCGAACCCTACAATGAGCAGTTCTTC.

The V and J genes are TRBV7-2 and TRBJ1-2; the D gene is possibly TRBD1 (5 bases). The CDR3 covers 14 residues. V lost 3 bases to trimming and J lost 2 bases, with 10 bases between them. Germline V gene data show CDR1 as SGHTA and CDR2 as FQGNSA. The CDR3 reads CASSFDRQNYGYTF. CDR3 sequence (DNA): TGTGCCAGCAGCTTTGATCGACAGAACTATGGCTACACCTTC.

This clone was counted only a few times. The chain is built from TRBV7-3 and TRBJ2-1; D possibly corresponds to TRBD1 (6 bases). In germline, CDR1 is SGHTA, CDR2 FQGTGA. Trimming took off 5 bases at V and 4 bases at J, with 15 bases between the two ends. The CDR3 covers 15 residues. For the CDR3, the DNA is TGTGCCAGCAGCCCAGGGACAACGAGGTACAATGAGCAGTTCTTC. Protein product: CASSPGTTRYNEQFF.

The genes are TRBV30 and TRBJ2-3; 9 positions match TRBD1. The CDR3 runs 14 residues. V lost 1 base, J lost 5 bases, and 4 bases stayed unmatched. Germline loops: CDR1 GTSNPN, CDR2 SVGIG (reference sequence). CDR3 residues: CAWSARDRVDTQYF. DNA for the CDR3: TGTGCCTGGAGTGCCAGGGACAGGGTAGATACGCAGTATTTT.

The chain uses TRBV21-1 and TRBJ1-2. TRBV21-1 is recorded as a pseudogene. The CDR3 extends over 17 amino acids. Here the CDR3 reads CASSNSKEGPSNYGYTF. In DNA, the CDR3 is TGTGCCAGCAGCAATTCTAAGGAGGGGCCCTCTAACTATGGCTACACCTTC.

This chain joins TRBV9 and TRBJ2-5; 8 bases fit TRBD2. The germline V gene encodes CDR1 SGDLS and CDR2 YYNGEE. Losses at the gene ends were 0 bases for V and 2 bases for J; bases not matched to a gene: 6. CDR3 length: 16 amino acids. The CDR3 nucleotides are TGTGCCAGCAGCGTAGCGGGTAGCGGGGATCAAGAGACCCAGTACTTC. Translating it yields CASSVAGSGDQETQYF.

This clone has only a few counts. The J gene is TRBJ2-7, the V gene TRBV3-1 (or the pseudogene TRBV3-2); tentatively, D is TRBD1 (5 bases). The CDR3 sequence is 14 residues long. The germline gives CDR1 LGHDT, CDR2 YNNKEL (reference sequence). The V gene lost 4 bases and the J gene lost 10 bases, with 20 bases spanning the gap. CDR3 loop: CASSPTGTQTKQYF. For the CDR3, the DNA is TGTGCCAGCAGCCCTACAGGAACCCAAACGAAACAGTACTTC.

V usage is TRBV3-1 (or the pseudogene TRBV3-2) and J usage is TRBJ2-2; 9 bases fit TRBD1. CDR1 is LGHDT and CDR2 is YNNKEL in the germline V gene (reference sequence). V lost 2 bases and J lost 8; bases outside the gene matches: 9. CDR3 length: 16 residues. In DNA form, the CDR3 reads TGTGCCAGCAGCCAATTTCTGGGACAGGGCACGGGGGAGCTGTTTTTT. Protein: CASSQFLGQGTGELFF.

The V gene is TRBV11-2, the J gene TRBJ1-1; possibly TRBD1 for D (6 bases). V was pared by 5 bases and J by 4 bases, with 17 bases between. The CDR3 consists of 15 residues. The germline gives CDR1 SGHAT, CDR2 FQNNGV. The CDR3 DNA reads TGTGCCAGCAGCCTCACCGGGTGGGGGCGCACTGAAGCTTTCTTT. Its protein product is CASSLTGWGRTEAFF.

The V gene is TRBV18, the J gene TRBJ1-2; 9 bases line up with TRBD1. Germline values: CDR1 KGHSH, CDR2 LQKENI. The CDR3 loop spans 14 amino acids. V lost 6 bases, J lost 4 bases, and 6 bases stayed unmatched. The CDR3 DNA reads as TGTGCCAGCTCGCCGGGACAGGGCGTCTATGGCTACACCTTC. Amino acids: CASSPGQGVYGYTF.

This chain uses TRBV7-6 with TRBJ2-3; 10 positions match TRBD1. This CDR3 comprises 15 residues. Losses at the gene ends were 5 bases for V and 5 bases for J; bases not matched to a gene: 7. The V gene's germline CDR1 is SGHVS and CDR2 FNYEAQ. CDR3 sequence (DNA): TGTGCCAGCAGCGCGACAGGGGGCATAGTAGATACGCAGTATTTT. Its translation is CASSATGGIVDTQYF. Complete variable domain (other parts from reference TRBV7-6 and TRBJ2-3): GAGVSQSPRYKVTKRGQDVALRCDPISGHVSLYWYRQALGQGPEFLTYFNYEAQQDKSGLPNDRFSAERPEGSISTLTIQRTEQRDSAMYRCASSATGGIVDTQYFGPGTRLTVL.

V and J are TRBV2 and TRBJ1-1; the D gene is possibly TRBD1 (5 bases). Between the trimmed V and J ends, which lost 5 bases and 0 bases, there was a span of 10 bases. The CDR3 is 14 residues long. The germline gives CDR1 SNHLY, CDR2 FYNNEI. This CDR3 is CASSPGVLNTEAFF. The CDR3 region has the DNA TGTGCCAGCAGTCCGGGGGTCCTGAACACTGAAGCTTTCTTT.

The chain uses TRBV3-1 (or the pseudogene TRBV3-2) and TRBJ2-1; 8 bases match TRBD2. Per the germline V gene, CDR1 is LGHDT and CDR2 is YNNKEL (reference sequence). The CDR3 covers 15 residues. V lost 1 base and J lost 2; bases outside the gene matches: 1. CDR3 nucleotide sequence: TGTGCCAGCAGCCAAGCGGGGGGGGCCTACAATGAGCAGTTCTTC. Protein: CASSQAGGAYNEQFF.